This TCR beta chain was sequenced in a study of blood T cells in healthy people across ages. About the study: Capturing about one barcoded beta molecule per two T cells was achieved by template switching.

For this clonotype: The antigen is not known.

This CDR3 has 14 amino acids. The germline V gene has CDR1 MDHEN and CDR2 SYDVKM. The V gene lost 7 bases and the J gene lost 6 bases, with 16 bases spanning the gap. Per-sample yields of isolated PBMCs were at least 6 million. Total RNA extraction produced at least 5.5 micrograms (per sample) for the study. Study-wide results and limits: Without sorted subsets, naive and antigen-experienced compartments could not be conclusively compared.

Using a J-beta primer mix together with a sample-barcoded 5' primer, a second PCR was run for roughly 7 to 11 cycles. One entry per CDR3 protein, called by TCRdb with MiXCR from the 5' RACE reads. The repertoire holds around 750,000 distinct CDR3 sequences, with about 53% as singletons. The origin of this receptor is an elderly man in good health. Sequencing used blood. V usage is TRBV28 and J usage is TRBJ2-1; the D gene is possibly TRBD1 (5 bases). CDR3 in amino acids: CASTLAPQGNEQFF. The CDR3 DNA follows: TGTGCCAGCACCTTGGCTCCCCAGGGCAATGAGCAGTTCTTC.